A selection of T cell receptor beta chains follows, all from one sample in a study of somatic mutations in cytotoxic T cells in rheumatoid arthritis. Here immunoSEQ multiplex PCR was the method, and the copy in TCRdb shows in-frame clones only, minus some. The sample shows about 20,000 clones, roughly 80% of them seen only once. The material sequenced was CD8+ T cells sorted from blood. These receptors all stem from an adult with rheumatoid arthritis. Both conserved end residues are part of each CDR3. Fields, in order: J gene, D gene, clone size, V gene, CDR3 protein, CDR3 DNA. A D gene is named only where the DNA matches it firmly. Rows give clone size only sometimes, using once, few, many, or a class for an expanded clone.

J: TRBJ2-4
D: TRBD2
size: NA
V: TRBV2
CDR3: CASRSGTSGSGPKNIQYF
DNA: TGTGCCAGCAGATCCGGGACTAGCGGGAGTGGGCCCAAAAACATTCAGTACTTC

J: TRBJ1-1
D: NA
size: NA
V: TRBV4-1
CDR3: CASSQSHATLNTEAFF
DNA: TGCGCCAGCAGCCAATCCCATGCGACGTTGAACACTGAAGCTTTCTTT

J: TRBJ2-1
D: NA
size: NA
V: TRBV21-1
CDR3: CASSLEGYNEQFF
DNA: TGTGCCAGCAGCTTAGAGGGTTACAATGAGCAGTTCTTC

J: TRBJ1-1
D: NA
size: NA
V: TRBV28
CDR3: CASSFGATEAFF
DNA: TGTGCCAGCAGTTTCGGGGCCACTGAAGCTTTCTTT

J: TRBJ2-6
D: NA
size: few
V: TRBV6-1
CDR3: CASSEDSSGANVLTF
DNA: TGTGCCAGCAGTGAGGACAGCTCTGGGGCCAACGTCCTGACTTTC

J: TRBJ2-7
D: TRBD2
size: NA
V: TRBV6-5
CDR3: CASSPLASGGAEQYF
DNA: TGTGCCAGCAGTCCCCTGGCTAGCGGGGGAGCCGAGCAGTACTTC

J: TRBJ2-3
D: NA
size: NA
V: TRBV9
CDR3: CASSVRSGSDTQYF
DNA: TGTGCCAGCAGCGTAAGGTCGGGGTCTGATACGCAGTATTTT

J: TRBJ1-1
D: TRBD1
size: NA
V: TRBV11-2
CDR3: CASSLGTGSEAFF
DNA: TGTGCCAGCAGCTTAGGGACAGGATCCGAAGCTTTCTTT

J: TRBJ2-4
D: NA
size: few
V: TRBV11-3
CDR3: CASSFSGDIQYF
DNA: TGTGCCAGCAGCTTCTCCGGGGACATTCAGTACTTC

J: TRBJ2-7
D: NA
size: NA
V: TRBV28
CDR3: CATKKQGRPYEQYF
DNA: TGTGCCACCAAGAAACAGGGGAGGCCCTACGAGCAGTACTTC

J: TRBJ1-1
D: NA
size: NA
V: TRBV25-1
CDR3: CASSEIGGQSAEAFF
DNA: TGTGCCAGCAGTGAGATTGGCGGACAGAGCGCTGAAGCTTTCTTT

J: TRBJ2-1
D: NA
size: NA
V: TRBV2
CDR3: CASSEVSSYNEQFF
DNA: TGTGCCAGCAGTGAAGTGTCGTCCTACAATGAGCAGTTCTTC

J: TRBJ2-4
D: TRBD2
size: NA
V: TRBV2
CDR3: CASSEAGAGVRNIQYF
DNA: TGTGCCAGCAGTGAAGCAGGGGCGGGAGTGAGAAACATTCAGTACTTC

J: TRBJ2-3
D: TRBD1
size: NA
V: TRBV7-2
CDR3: CASSLWTGDTDTQYF
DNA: TGTGCCAGCAGCTTATGGACAGGGGATACAGATACGCAGTATTTT

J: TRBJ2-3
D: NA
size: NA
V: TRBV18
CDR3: CASSPNQLSWNTQYF
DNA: TGTGCCAGCTCACCAAATCAACTCTCGTGGAATACGCAGTATTTT

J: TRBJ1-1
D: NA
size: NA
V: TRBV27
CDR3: CASSTGWGTEAFF
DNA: TGTGCCAGCAGTACAGGCTGGGGCACTGAAGCTTTCTTT

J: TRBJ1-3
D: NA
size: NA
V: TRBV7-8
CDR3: CASSLAKWGPGNTIYF
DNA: TGTGCCAGCAGCTTAGCGAAGTGGGGGCCTGGAAACACCATATATTTT

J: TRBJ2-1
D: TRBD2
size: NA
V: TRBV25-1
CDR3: CASSAMSRLAGEQFF
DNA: TGTGCCAGCAGTGCAATGAGTAGGCTAGCGGGTGAGCAGTTCTTC

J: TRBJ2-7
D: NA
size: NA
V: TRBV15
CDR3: CATSRDQGSPYEQYF
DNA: TGTGCCACCAGCAGAGATCAGGGTTCCCCCTACGAGCAGTACTTC

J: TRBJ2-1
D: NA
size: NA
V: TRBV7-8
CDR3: CASTLPVGGDNNEQFF
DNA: TGTGCCAGCACCCTCCCGGTGGGGGGCGACAACAATGAGCAGTTCTTC

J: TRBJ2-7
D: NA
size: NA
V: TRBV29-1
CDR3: CSVAGDTTLYEQYF
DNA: TGCAGCGTTGCCGGGGATACCACCTTATACGAGCAGTACTTC

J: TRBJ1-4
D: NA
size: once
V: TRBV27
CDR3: CASSEGVKLFF
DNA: TGTGCCAGCAGCGAGGGGGTAAAACTGTTTTTT

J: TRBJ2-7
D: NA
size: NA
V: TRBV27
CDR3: CASSFGTVNYEQYF
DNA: TGTGCCAGCAGTTTCGGGACTGTGAACTACGAGCAGTACTTC

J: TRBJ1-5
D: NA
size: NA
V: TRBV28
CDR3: CASSPTRTDYSNQPQHF
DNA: TGTGCCAGCAGTCCAACCCGGACAGACTATAGCAATCAGCCCCAGCATTTT

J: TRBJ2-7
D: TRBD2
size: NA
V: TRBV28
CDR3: CASSFTASSGFSYEQYF
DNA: TGTGCCAGCAGTTTTACGGCGTCTAGCGGGTTCTCCTACGAGCAGTACTTC

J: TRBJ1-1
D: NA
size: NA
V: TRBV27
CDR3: CASSLGTEAFF
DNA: TGTGCCAGCAGTTTGGGCACTGAAGCTTTCTTT

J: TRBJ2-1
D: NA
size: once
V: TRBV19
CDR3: CASSMPNEQFF
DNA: TGTGCCAGTAGTATGCCGAATGAGCAGTTCTTC

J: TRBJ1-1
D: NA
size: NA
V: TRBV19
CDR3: CASTPWRGLNTEAFF
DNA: TGTGCCAGTACCCCGTGGCGGGGGCTGAACACTGAAGCTTTCTTT

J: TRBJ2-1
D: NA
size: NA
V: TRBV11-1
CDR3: CASSLSGLLYNEQFF
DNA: TGTGCCAGCAGCTTATCGGGACTTCTCTACAATGAGCAGTTCTTC

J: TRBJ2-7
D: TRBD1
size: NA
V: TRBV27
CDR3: CASAPGPPGQKPQRSYEQYF
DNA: TGTGCCAGCGCTCCGGGTCCCCCGGGACAGAAACCCCAAAGATCCTACGAGCAGTACTTC

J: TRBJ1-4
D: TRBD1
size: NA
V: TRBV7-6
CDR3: CASSLQGATNEKLFF
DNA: TGTGCCAGCAGCTTACAGGGGGCAACTAATGAAAAACTGTTTTTT

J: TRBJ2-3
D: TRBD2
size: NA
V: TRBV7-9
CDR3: CASSRNPTSESTDTQYF
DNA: TGTGCCAGCAGCCGAAATCCGACTAGCGAGAGCACAGATACGCAGTATTTT

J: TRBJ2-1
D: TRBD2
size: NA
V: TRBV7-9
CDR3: CASSLDGTRRQFF
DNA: TGTGCCAGCAGCTTAGACGGGACTAGGCGACAGTTCTTC

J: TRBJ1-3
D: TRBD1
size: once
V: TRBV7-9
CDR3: CASSLSIAGGMDTIYF
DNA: TGTGCCAGCAGCTTATCAATAGCAGGGGGTATGGACACCATATATTTT

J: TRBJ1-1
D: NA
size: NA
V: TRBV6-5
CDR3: CASSYSFRVEAFF
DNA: TGTGCCAGCAGTTACTCGTTTCGGGTTGAAGCTTTCTTT